This TCR gamma chain was sequenced for a study of gamma-delta T cells after stem cell transplantation (dated by TCRdb to the mid-2010s). V is cut back by 2 bases and J by 10 bases, with 11 bases in the junction unmatched. From a lookup of the germline V gene (reference sequence), CDR1 and CDR2 are GITISATS and ISYDGTV. The CDR3 spans 13 residues, from the cysteine through the phenylalanine. Only the CDR3 DNA stays, 39 bases, in frame from base 1. Concerning this clone itself: Its specific antigen is unknown. No base quality values were provided; no much bigger clone lies one nucleotide off.

Library creation used RT-PCR. Data came from an Illumina MiSeq. TCRdb reanalyzed the public reads with the CATT caller, and identical DNA sequences were merged afterwards. In this sample the table shows some 4,400 gamma-chain clones, approximately 21% of which occur a single time. About 3.5% of the sample is held by the ten biggest clonotypes. The chain links TRGV9 with TRGJ1 or TRGJ2. The sequence was collected from a human donor. It is not recorded whose cells these are; they may come from a transplant donor. The sample taken for sequencing was gamma-delta T cells. At the DNA level, the sequence is TGTGCCTTGTGGGAGGCAGGGGGTGAGAAGAAACTCTTT. This gives the protein CALWEAGGEKKLF.